This TCR beta chain derives from a study of blood T cell repertoires in COVID-19. Here immunoSEQ multiplex PCR was the method, and the copy in TCRdb shows in-frame clones only, minus some. In the table there are 60,000 or so clones, approximately 90% of which are singletons. V was trimmed by 6 bases and J by 4 bases, leaving 15 bases between them. Germline lookup yields CDR1 MNHEY and CDR2 SVGAGI. The CDR3 runs 14 residues. The chain has TRBV6-5 and TRBJ1-2, with D perhaps TRBD1 (5 bases). What was sequenced was peripheral blood. This clonotype was sampled from a human donor with active COVID-19. The donor label of this sample is uncertain. This chain's CDR3 is CASRFDRGIYGYTF. CDR3 DNA sequence: TGTGCCAGCAGATTTGACCGGGGGATCTATGGCTACACCTTC.